The 4 T cell receptor beta chains below were found in one sample sequenced in a study of shared clonotypes between healthy human individuals. The protocol was immunoSEQ multiplex PCR, while the TCRdb copy is restricted to in-frame clones and leaves out a portion. Of 2 million to 2.5 million clones listed, 90% to 96% are singletons. The sample comprised naive CD4+ T cells sorted from blood. Documented subset: CD45RA+ positively selected. The origin of the receptors is a man between 18 and 35 years old in good health.

This chain links TRBV14 with TRBJ2-7; no firm D call. CDR3 length: 13 residues. CDR1 and CDR2 (germline): SGHDN, FVKESK. The germline V and J ends were trimmed by 3 bases and 2 bases, with 8 bases remaining between them. CDR3 sequence: CASSQGNTYEQYF. As DNA, the CDR3 is TGTGCCAGCAGCCAGGGAAACACCTACGAGCAGTACTTC.

The CDR3 loop is CASSGPYRNQPQHF. The CDR3 DNA is TGTGCCAGTAGTGGCCCCTACCGCAATCAGCCCCAGCATTTT. The V call is TRBV19, the J call TRBJ1-5, with D unresolved. CDR3 size: 14 residues. Trimming cost V 5 bases and J 2 bases, with 10 bases left between them. The germline V gene encodes CDR1 LNHDA and CDR2 SQIVND (reference sequence).

V usage is TRBV10-2 and J usage is TRBJ1-2; 9 bases are shared with TRBD1. The CDR3 runs to 14 residues. CDR1 and CDR2 from the germline V gene are WSHSY and SAAADI. J lost 5 bases, V lost 4 bases, and 5 bases had no gene match. The CDR3 reads CASSAGTGLYGYTF. The CDR3 DNA sequence: TGCGCCAGCAGTGCCGGGACAGGGCTTTATGGCTACACCTTC.

This chain uses TRBV28 with TRBJ1-1, with 8 bases fitting TRBD1. V trimming: 6 bases; J trimming: 0 bases; junction bases outside the gene matches: 9. CDR3 length: 16 residues. Germline CDR1 MDHEN, CDR2 SYDVKM. The CDR3 DNA reads as TGTGCCAGCAGCAAGGGGACAGGAATTCTGAACACTGAAGCTTTCTTT. Protein sequence: CASSKGTGILNTEAFF.